A single sample gave rise to the 3 T cell receptor beta chains below, sequenced in a study of shared clonotypes between healthy human individuals. The repertoire was sequenced with immunoSEQ multiplex PCR; TCRdb's copy has only in-frame clones and lacks some. The repertoire holds roughly 1,500,000 clones, with approximately 98% as singletons. Source material: naive CD4+ T cells sorted from blood. Described subset: CD45RA+ positively selected. The receptors here all came from a man aged 25-40 years in good health.

The chain combines TRBV29-1 with TRBJ1-1, with D uncertain. V lost 3 bases, J lost 3 bases, and 11 bases lay in between. Germline lookup yields CDR1 SQVTM and CDR2 ANQGSEA. This CDR3 spans 13 amino acids. The CDR3 region has the DNA TGCAGCGTTGACCCGGGGTCGTACACTGAAGCTTTCTTT. Translated, it gives CSVDPGSYTEAFF.

This chain links TRBV5-1 with TRBJ2-2, with 8 bases matching TRBD1. The V gene's germline CDR1 is SGHRS and CDR2 YFSETQ. The ends lost 8 bases at V and 4 bases at J; junction bases unmatched: 4. The CDR3 spans 13 residues. The CDR3, as DNA: TGCGCCAGTTCGACAGGGGTCACCGGGGAGCTGTTTTTT. Amino acids: CASSTGVTGELFF.

On this clone: The sample contains more than one DNA sequence encoding this CDR3. The chain combines TRBV2 with TRBJ2-2, with D unclear. The CDR3 loop spans 12 amino acids. V was trimmed by 3 bases and J by 3 bases, leaving 2 bases between them. Germline-derived CDR1 and CDR2 are SNHLY and FYNNEI. CDR3 loop: CASSDHTGELFF. The CDR3 bases are TGTGCCAGCAGTGATCACACCGGGGAGCTGTTTTTT. The full variable domain, its missing parts supplied by reference TRBV2 and TRBJ2-2, is EPEVTQTPSHQVTQMGQEVILRCVPISNHLYFYWYRQILGQKVEFLVSFYNNEISEKSEIFDDQFSVERPDGSNFTLKIRSTKLEDSAMYFCASSDHTGELFFGEGSRLTVL.